The present TCR beta chain was sequenced within a study of regulatory T cells in long-lasting Graves disease. As for time point: newly diagnosed GD, antithyroid drugs for less than 3 months. PBMC-derived RNA was used for the TCR library. Assembly of TCR beta libraries relied on iRepertoire HTBI primers together with Arm-PCR of CDR3 regions. TCRdb reanalysed the multiplex PCR reads using MiXCR and keeps one entry per CDR3 protein. The sample yields roughly 530,000 distinct CDR3 sequences, more than 15% seen once. The V and J ends lost 4 bases and 10 bases respectively, with 16 bases between them. The CDR3 sequence is 13 residues long. Germline CDR1 reads LGHDT; CDR2 reads YNNKEL (reference sequence). This clonotype was found many times. The data also belong to a second study, concerning T cells in Graves' hyperthyroidism and ophthalmopathy.

This sequence joins TRBV3-1 and TRBJ1-1; the D gene is possibly TRBD1 (5 bases). The source material was peripheral blood mononuclear cells (PBMCs), sampled at new diagnosis, from a patient treated with antithyroid drugs. The sequence was obtained from a middle-aged woman with Graves disease. The CDR3 coding sequence is TGTGCCAGCAGCCTCGGGACGGGGGTAAGAGCTTTCTTT. Its protein is CASSLGTGVRAFF.